This TCR beta chain was captured in a study of blood T cell repertoires in COVID-19. On the study more broadly: From T cells, B-cell-depleted T cells, or PBMCs came the material, which was cDNA or gDNA.

There are 15 residues in the CDR3. Trimming took 3 bases from V and 0 from J; bases not matched to a gene: 2. CDR1 and CDR2 from the germline V gene are LGHNA and YSLEER. Under the authors' procedure: Estimated nucleated cell counts came from reference gene primer amplification. The data were produced by immunoSEQ multiplex PCR, yet TCRdb's version contains in-frame clones alone and is incomplete. The V and J calls and clone size are taken from that table; D and trimming were inferred from the DNA. The data contain about 150,000 clones, about nine tenths of them singletons. Material for sequencing was peripheral blood. This TCR derives from a human donor in a cohort sampled during active COVID-19. The chain joins TRBV4-3 to TRBJ2-7, with 10 bases aligning to TRBD2. The CDR3 DNA reads TGCGCCAGCAGCCAGACTAGCGGGCTCTCCTACGAGCAGTACTTC. The encoded protein is CASSQTSGLSYEQYF.